Listed here are 24 T cell receptor beta chains from one sample, sequenced in a study of T-cell reconstitution after alpha-beta-depleted transplantation in children. Library preparation (for TCRbeta) was performed with unique molecular identifiers. TCRdb reprocessed the PCR reads via MiXCR and lists one record per CDR3 protein. Here the sample spans about 980,000 distinct CDR3 sequences, around 30% being singletons. Sequencing was performed on PBMCs, mostly from graft donor cells, taken 360 days after TCRalphabeta/CD19-depleted stem cell transplant. These receptors all come from a boy in the first two years of life who had a stem cell transplant for SCID, so the T cells may come from the graft donor.

This clonotype was observed once. V and J are TRBV6-5 and TRBJ2-7; 8 positions match TRBD2. From germline, CDR1 is MNHEY and CDR2 SVGAGI. With V trimmed by 0 bases and J by 2 bases, 9 bases remained unmatched. The CDR3 extends over 17 amino acids. CDR3 protein: CASSYSIRGGPTYEQYF. DNA of the CDR3: TGTGCCAGCAGTTACTCGATTCGGGGGGGACCGACCTACGAGCAGTACTTC.

The chain uses TRBV5-1 and TRBJ2-2; D unresolved. Per germline, CDR1 SGHRS and CDR2 YFSETQ. The CDR3 covers 16 residues. Trimming cost V 0 bases and J 3 bases, with 12 bases left between them. CDR3 DNA sequence: TGCGCCAGCAGCTTGGGTTGGGCCCTGGACACCGGGGAGCTGTTTTTT. Translating gives CASSLGWALDTGELFF.

This clonotype has ten or more counts. The chain employs TRBV5-1 and TRBJ2-3; D gene uncertain. The CDR3 contains 14 residues. With 0 bases removed from V and 3 bases from J, the gap between germline ends came to 8 bases. Germline CDR1 is SGHRS and CDR2 is YFSETQ. CDR3 nucleotide sequence: TGCGCCAGCAGCTTGGTGACTGGAACAGATACGCAGTATTTT. Encoded protein: CASSLVTGTDTQYF.

The chain has TRBV6-5 and TRBJ2-1, with D possibly TRBD2 on 6 matching bases. The ends were cut back, 0 bases at V and 0 bases at J, with 12 bases in the middle. The CDR3 has 17 residues. CDR1 is MNHEY, CDR2 SVGAGI, per germline. The CDR3 DNA sequence: TGTGCCAGCAGTTACTCGAATGGGGGGAGCTCCTACAATGAGCAGTTCTTC. Translation gives CASSYSNGGSSYNEQFF.

The chain is built from TRBV4-1 and TRBJ2-3, with 7 nucleotides matching TRBD2. Germline assignment: CDR1 MGHRA and CDR2 YSYEKL. This CDR3 contains 16 residues. V lost 4 bases and J lost 3; bases outside the gene matches: 10. The CDR3 is CASSPPSLAATDTQYF. CDR3 bases: TGCGCCAGCAGCCCCCCCTCGCTAGCGGCTACAGATACGCAGTATTTT.

This clonotype has just a few counts. V usage is TRBV5-1 and J usage is TRBJ2-7, with D possibly matching TRBD2 (6 bases). CDR3 length: 15 amino acids. V lost 0 bases and J lost 5, with 15 bases in between. Germline values: CDR1 SGHRS, CDR2 YFSETQ. The CDR3 protein is CASSLDEPGVHEQYF. In nucleotides, the CDR3 is TGCGCCAGCAGCTTGGATGAGCCGGGGGTTCACGAGCAGTACTTC. Combining the CDR3 with reference TRBV5-1 and TRBJ2-7 gives the whole variable domain KAGVTQTPRYLIKTRGQQVTLSCSPISGHRSVSWYQQTPGQGLQFLFEYFSETQRNKGNFPGRFSGRQFSNSRSEMNVSTLELGDSALYLCASSLDEPGVHEQYFGPGTRLTVT.

This clonotype was seen a few times. The CDR3 coding sequence is TGTGCCAGCAGCTTGGGACAGGGGATACACGAGCAGTACTTC. Residues: CASSLGQGIHEQYF. This chain uses TRBV7-2 with TRBJ2-7, with TRBD1 matching over 10 bases. Germline loops: CDR1 SGHTA, CDR2 FQGNSA. Unmatched junction bases numbered 4, after V lost 3 bases and J lost 5 bases. The CDR3 length is 14 residues.

This clonotype was detected only a few times. V usage is TRBV19 and J usage is TRBJ2-2, with D possibly matching TRBD1 (6 bases). Germline CDR1 LNHDA, CDR2 SQIVND (reference sequence). V was clipped by 4 bases and J by 0 bases, with 9 bases between them. This CDR3 region has 15 residues. This CDR3 reads CASSTTGTNTGELFF. The CDR3 DNA sequence: TGTGCCAGTAGTACTACAGGGACGAACACCGGGGAGCTGTTTTTT.

V is TRBV11-2 and J is TRBJ2-7, with 10 positions matching TRBD2. This CDR3 has 18 amino acids. Per germline, CDR1 SGHAT and CDR2 FQNNGV. V was pared by 1 base and J by 0 bases, with 9 bases of the junction left unmatched. The CDR3 nucleotides read TGTGCCAGCAGCTTAGGGTTACTAGCGGGGCCTAGCTCCTACGAGCAGTACTTC. Encoded protein: CASSLGLLAGPSSYEQYF.

This clonotype came up many times. The chain joins TRBV5-6 to TRBJ2-5; D could derive from TRBD1 or TRBD2 (5 bases each). The germline V and J ends were trimmed by 0 bases and 2 bases, with 14 bases remaining between them. The CDR3 has 16 residues. Germline CDR1 SGHDT, CDR2 YYEEEE. The CDR3 loop is CASSLEPRGGQETQYF. The CDR3 DNA is TGTGCCAGCAGCTTGGAACCTAGGGGCGGGCAAGAGACCCAGTACTTC.

The rearrangement joins TRBV10-3 to TRBJ2-7; D perhaps matches TRBD1 (6 bases). Trimming took off 11 bases at V and 2 bases at J, with 16 bases between the two ends. Germline V gives CDR1 ENHRY, CDR2 SYGVKD. There are 13 residues in the CDR3. The CDR3 region has the DNA TGTGCCGCCCGCCGACAGGACGCCTACGAGCAGTACTTC. Residues: CAARRQDAYEQYF.

The rearrangement links TRBV5-1 to TRBJ2-7; the D gene is possibly TRBD1 (6 bases). CDR3 size: 18 residues. CDR1 is SGHRS, CDR2 YFSETQ, per germline. Trimming stripped 0 bases from V and 1 base from J, with 20 bases between. CDR3 in amino acids: CASSLGPDTGRHSYEQYF. DNA of the CDR3: TGCGCCAGCAGCTTGGGACCAGACACAGGGCGCCATTCCTACGAGCAGTACTTC.

This clonotype turned up a few times. The chain carries TRBV3-1 and TRBJ1-1; tentative D call: TRBD1 (5 bases). V lost 5 bases, J lost 7 bases, and 14 bases lay in between. The germline CDR1 and CDR2 sequences are LGHDT and YNNKEL (reference sequence). The CDR3 runs to 13 residues. The CDR3 is CASSGDGEGEAFF. In nucleotides, the CDR3 is TGTGCCAGCAGCGGGGACGGGGAGGGTGAAGCTTTCTTT.

This chain joins TRBV5-1 and TRBJ2-7; 7 bases map to TRBD2. CDR1 and CDR2 (germline): SGHRS, YFSETQ. This CDR3 region has 14 residues. With 0 bases clipped from V and 6 bases from J, the junction kept 6 bases outside the gene matches. This CDR3 is CASSLGLAGFEQYF. CDR3 nucleotides: TGCGCCAGCAGCTTGGGACTAGCCGGGTTCGAGCAGTACTTC.

The chain combines TRBV7-2 with TRBJ2-3; D is tentatively TRBD1 or TRBD2 (6 bases each). CDR3 size: 21 residues. Germline V lookup: CDR1 SGHTA, CDR2 FQGNSA. The V end was cut by 4 bases, the J end by 2 bases, with 31 bases between. The CDR3 region has the DNA TGTGCCAGCAGCTCCCCAACAACGGGGGCGGGACGGGGGACGAACACAGATACGCAGTATTTT. It codes for CASSSPTTGAGRGTNTDTQYF.

J is TRBJ2-7 and V is TRBV18; maybe TRBD2 (6 bases). Trimming took 1 base from V and 3 from J, leaving 13 bases between them. Germline V gives CDR1 KGHSH, CDR2 LQKENI. This CDR3 region has 15 residues. CDR3 in amino acids: CASSPQEGPLYEQYF. DNA of the CDR3: TGTGCCAGCTCACCACAGGAGGGACCCCTCTACGAGCAGTACTTC.

This clonotype has more than one count but fewer than ten. The V and J genes are TRBV12-3 or TRBV12-4 and TRBJ1-5; 7 nucleotides align to TRBD1. This CDR3 spans 15 amino acids. V dropped 5 bases and J dropped 2; count of bases not matched to a gene: 6. CDR3 DNA sequence: TGTGCCAGCAGTACAGGGGAGGGAGGCAATCAGCCCCAGCATTTT. This codes for CASSTGEGGNQPQHF.

J is TRBJ2-1 and V is TRBV7-9; D is ambiguous. The germline V gene encodes CDR1 SEHNR and CDR2 FQNEAQ (reference sequence). Trimming stripped 5 bases from V and 6 bases from J, with 20 bases between. This CDR3 comprises 16 residues. The CDR3 DNA is TGTGCCAGCAGCCCCAGGTCTGAGCGACAAGGCAATGAGCAGTTCTTC. Its protein product is CASSPRSERQGNEQFF.

The chain is built from TRBV6-1 and TRBJ2-2; 7 nucleotides agree with TRBD1. The V gene end was trimmed by 7 bases and the J gene end by 4 bases; junction bases not matched to a gene: 6. The CDR3 loop spans 14 amino acids. From germline, CDR1 is MNHNS and CDR2 SASEGT. The CDR3 nucleotides are TGTGCCAGCAAGGGGACAGATCGCACCGGGGAGCTGTTTTTT. This gives the protein CASKGTDRTGELFF.

This clonotype showed up just once. The chain combines TRBV4-2 with TRBJ1-6; perhaps TRBD1 as D (6 bases). V lost 1 base and J 8 bases, leaving 24 bases between the germline ends. Germline-derived CDR1 and CDR2 are LGHNA and YNFKEQ. The CDR3 extends over 19 amino acids. The CDR3 reads CASSQGPAGGADRDSPLHF. The DNA of the CDR3 is TGTGCCAGCAGCCAAGGGCCCGCGGGGGGGGCCGACCGTGATTCACCCCTCCACTTT.

The V call is TRBV15, the J call TRBJ2-1; D is perhaps TRBD1 (7 bases). Trimming removed 8 bases from V and 2 bases from J, with 16 bases in between. The CDR3 consists of 15 residues. The germline CDR1 and CDR2 sequences are LNHNV and YYDKDF (reference sequence). The DNA of the CDR3 is TGTGCCACCGGGACTTACAGGGGCACCTACAATGAGCAGTTCTTC. Amino acid sequence: CATGTYRGTYNEQFF.

A few counts support this clonotype. The V call is TRBV20-1, the J call TRBJ2-5; D is undetermined. The CDR3 spans 12 residues. V lost 1 base and J 4 bases, leaving 7 bases between the germline ends. The germline CDR1 and CDR2 sequences are DFQATT and SNEGSKA (reference sequence). As DNA, the CDR3 is TGCAGTGCTAGAGGGCAGATAGAGACCCAGTACTTC. Its translation is CSARGQIETQYF.

The chain recombines TRBV20-1 with TRBJ2-7, with D possibly being TRBD1 (6 bases). The CDR3 runs 15 residues. V was cut by 0 bases and J by 1 base, with 13 bases left in between. The V gene's germline CDR1 is DFQATT and CDR2 SNEGSKA (reference sequence). This chain's CDR3 is CSARDPGRGSYEQYF. The DNA for the CDR3 is TGCAGTGCTAGAGATCCAGGCAGGGGATCCTACGAGCAGTACTTC.

In its sample, this clonotype was seen a few times. The rearrangement joins TRBV15 to TRBJ2-5; TRBD2 agrees at 8 bases. V was pared by 5 bases and J by 1 base, with 9 bases of the junction left unmatched. Germline V CDR1 and CDR2: LNHNV, YYDKDF (reference sequence). CDR3 size: 16 residues. The CDR3 loop reads CATSRGVAGSQETQYF. DNA for the CDR3: TGTGCCACCAGCCGCGGGGTAGCGGGGTCCCAAGAGACCCAGTACTTC.